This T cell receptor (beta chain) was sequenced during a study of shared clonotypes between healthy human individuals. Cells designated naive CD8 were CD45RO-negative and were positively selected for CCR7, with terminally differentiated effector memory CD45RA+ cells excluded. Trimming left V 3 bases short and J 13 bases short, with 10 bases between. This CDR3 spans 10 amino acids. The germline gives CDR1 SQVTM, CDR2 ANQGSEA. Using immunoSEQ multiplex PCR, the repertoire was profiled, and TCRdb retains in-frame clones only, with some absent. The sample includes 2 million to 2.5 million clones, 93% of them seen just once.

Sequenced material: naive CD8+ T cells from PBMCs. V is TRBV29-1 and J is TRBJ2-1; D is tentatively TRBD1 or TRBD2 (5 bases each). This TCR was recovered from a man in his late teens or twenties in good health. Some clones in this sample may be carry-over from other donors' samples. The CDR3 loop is CSVEPGQQFF. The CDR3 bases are TGCAGCGTTGAGCCGGGGCAACAGTTCTTC.